A selection of T cell receptor beta chains follows, all from one sample in a study of cytomegalovirus exposure and HLA in healthy donors. The table came from immunoSEQ multiplex PCR; TCRdb's copy has only in-frame clones and leaves some out. This table has about 150,000 clones, roughly 80% appearing once. Specimen: PBMCs. The origin of the receptors is a woman between 40 and 55 years old in good health and CMV-seropositive. Each CDR3 is given with its conserved first and last residue. A D gene is named only where the DNA matches it firmly. Expanded clones are given a class, and other clones once, few, many or no size at all.

v_call	clone_size	j_call	d_call	cdr3_nt	cdr3_aa
TRBV28	NA	TRBJ2-4	NA	TGTGCCAGCAATTCCGGTCTCGGCAAAAACATTCAGTACTTC	CASNSGLGKNIQYF
TRBV9	NA	TRBJ2-3	NA	TGTGCCAGCAGCGTAGAGTGGAGAACCACACACACAGATACGCAGTATTTT	CASSVEWRTTHTDTQYF
TRBV19	NA	TRBJ2-7	TRBD1	TGTGCCAGTAGTCCCCGGGACAGGGGAAATGTCTACGAGCAGTACTTC	CASSPRDRGNVYEQYF
TRBV2	NA	TRBJ2-5	NA	TGTGCCAGCAAGAGCGGCCAAGAGACCCAGTACTTC	CASKSGQETQYF
TRBV12-5	NA	TRBJ2-3	NA	TGTGCTAGTGCCCGAGAGGAATATACGCAGTATTTT	CASAREEYTQYF
TRBV29-1	NA	TRBJ1-2	NA	TGCAGCGTTCAGACAGCCGAGCATGGCTACACCTTC	CSVQTAEHGYTF
TRBV5-1	NA	TRBJ1-5	NA	TGCGCCAGCAGCTTTGGACTGGATCAGCCCCAGCATTTT	CASSFGLDQPQHF
TRBV28	NA	TRBJ1-2	NA	TGTGCCGCCAGCAGTGAGGGTCATGGCTACACCTTC	CAASSEGHGYTF
TRBV4-1	NA	TRBJ2-7	NA	TGCGCCAGCAGCCTATCCGGGTCCCACTCCTACGAGCAGTACTTC	CASSLSGSHSYEQYF
TRBV6-5	NA	TRBJ1-1	NA	TGTGCCAGCAGTTGCGAGAAGAACACTGAAGCTTTCTTT	CASSCEKNTEAFF
TRBV30	NA	TRBJ2-5	TRBD1	TGTGCCTGGCATGAACTACTGACAGGGAATGGGGAGACCCAGTACTTC	CAWHELLTGNGETQYF
TRBV28	NA	TRBJ1-5	NA	TGTGCCAGCAGGAAACCCTTACAGGAGCCCCAGCATTTT	CASRKPLQEPQHF
TRBV7-3	once	TRBJ2-7	NA	TGTGCCAGCGCTGAGAACGGGTATTCCTACGAGCAGTACTTC	CASAENGYSYEQYF
TRBV27	once	TRBJ1-5	NA	TGTGCCAGCAGTACATTCCGTAGCAATCAGCCCCAGCATTTT	CASSTFRSNQPQHF
TRBV4-2	NA	TRBJ2-7	NA	TGTGCCAGCAGCCAAGACGCCCAGGGCTACGAGCAGTACTTC	CASSQDAQGYEQYF
TRBV2	NA	TRBJ2-5	NA	TGTGCCAGTGGTAGCGGAATTCAAGAGACCCAGTACTTC	CASGSGIQETQYF
TRBV6-1	NA	TRBJ2-2	NA	TGTGCCAGCAGTGGACTAGACGCCGGGGAGCTGTTTTTT	CASSGLDAGELFF
TRBV5-4	NA	TRBJ1-2	TRBD1	TGTGCCAGCAGGACACAGGGGCCTAACTATGGCTACACCTTC	CASRTQGPNYGYTF
TRBV5-6	NA	TRBJ1-1	NA	TGTGCCAGCACACCAACAGGGTATGGTGAAGCTTTCTTT	CASTPTGYGEAFF
TRBV19	NA	TRBJ1-3	NA	TGTGCCACCATGGGCCGGACTGGAAACACCATATATTTT	CATMGRTGNTIYF
TRBV7-3	few	TRBJ2-1	NA	TGTGCCAGCAGCCAGGATACGAATGAGCAGTTCTTC	CASSQDTNEQFF
TRBV21-1	few	TRBJ1-3	NA	TGTGCCAGCAGCAAAACAAAATCTGGAAACACCATATATTTT	CASSKTKSGNTIYF
TRBV6-6	NA	TRBJ2-7	TRBD2	TGTGCCAGCAGTTACGAACTAGCGAACGTGGCGGGCGAGCAGTACTTC	CASSYELANVAGEQYF
TRBV28	NA	TRBJ2-7	NA	TGTGCCAGCAGTCCCCCGAACACCCTCTCCTACGAGCAGTACTTC	CASSPPNTLSYEQYF
TRBV28	NA	TRBJ2-5	NA	TGTGCCAGCAGTTTCCCGACTAGTGGTCGAGAGACCCAGTACTTC	CASSFPTSGRETQYF
TRBV27	NA	TRBJ2-3	NA	TGTGCCAGCAGTATTGAGGAGGGCACAGATACGCAGTATTTT	CASSIEEGTDTQYF
TRBV9	NA	TRBJ2-2	TRBD2	TGTGCCAGCAGCGTAGGACTAGCGGGCACCGGGGAGCTGTTTTTT	CASSVGLAGTGELFF
TRBV20-1	NA	TRBJ1-4	NA	TGCAGTGCCAGGAATGAAAAACTGTTTTTT	CSARNEKLFF
TRBV28	NA	TRBJ2-7	TRBD1	TGTGCCAGCAGCGAACAGGGGAGTTCTTCCTACGAGCAGTACTTC	CASSEQGSSSYEQYF
TRBV18	once	TRBJ1-5	NA	TGTGCCAGCTCACCAGGGGCCCATAGCAATCAGCCCCAGCATTTT	CASSPGAHSNQPQHF
TRBV7-9	NA	TRBJ2-4	TRBD1	TGTTCCAGCAGCTTCGGGACAGGGAAGGGGGCCAAAAACATTCAGTACTTC	CSSSFGTGKGAKNIQYF
TRBV7-2	NA	TRBJ2-5	NA	TGTGCCAGCAGCTTAGCCCTACTAGGAGGCCCCCAAGAGACCCAGTACTTC	CASSLALLGGPQETQYF
TRBV30	NA	TRBJ2-2	NA	TGTGCCTGGAGGGGGTCCGGGGAGAACACCGGGGAGCTGTTTTTT	CAWRGSGENTGELFF
TRBV5-6	NA	TRBJ2-5	NA	TGTGCCAGCAGCTTAATGGGGGCCCCTCAGTACTTC	CASSLMGAPQYF
TRBV7-7	NA	TRBJ2-2	NA	TGTGTCAGCAGCTTCACTAGCCAAGGAGGTTCGGGGGAGCTGTTTTTT	CVSSFTSQGGSGELFF
TRBV28	NA	TRBJ1-2	NA	TGTGCCAGCAGTAGCGGGCTTAACTATGGCTACACCTTC	CASSSGLNYGYTF
TRBV7-2	NA	TRBJ1-6	NA	TGTGCCAGCAGCTTAGGTCTTCAGGTCCAGTTACCCCTCCACTTT	CASSLGLQVQLPLHF
TRBV5-6	NA	TRBJ1-2	TRBD1	TGTGCCAGCAGCCTGAGGGGGCACGGCTACACCTTC	CASSLRGHGYTF
TRBV18	NA	TRBJ2-7	NA	TGTGCCAGCTCAGCAACCCGGGACATCTTGCAGGGGCAGTACTTC	CASSATRDILQGQYF